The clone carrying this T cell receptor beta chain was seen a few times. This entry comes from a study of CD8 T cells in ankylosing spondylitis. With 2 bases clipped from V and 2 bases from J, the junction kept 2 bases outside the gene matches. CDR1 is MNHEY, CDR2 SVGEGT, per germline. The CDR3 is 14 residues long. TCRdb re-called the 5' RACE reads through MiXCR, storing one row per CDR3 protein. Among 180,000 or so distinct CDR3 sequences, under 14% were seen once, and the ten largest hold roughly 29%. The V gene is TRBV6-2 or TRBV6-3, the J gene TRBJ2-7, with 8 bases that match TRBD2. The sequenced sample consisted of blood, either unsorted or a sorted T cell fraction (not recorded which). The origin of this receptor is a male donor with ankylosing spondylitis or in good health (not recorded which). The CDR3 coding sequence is TGTGCCAGCAGTTACGTGCGGGGGGCCTACGAGCAGTACTTC. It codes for CASSYVRGAYEQYF.